A single T cell receptor (beta chain) is shown here with its context. This clonotype has just a few counts. Its antigen is unknown. The germline gene is not matched at one end of the junction; a read error may be the cause. Library generation was performed with 5' RACE. The run used an Illumina HiSeq 2500. A second PCR of roughly 7 to 12 cycles was run with a J-beta primer mix and a sample-barcoded 5' primer. A unique molecular identifier was introduced onto each TCR beta cDNA molecule by a template-switch 5' adaptor carrying 12 random nucleotides. Each sample yielded at least 2.5 million CDR3-containing paired-end reads. First-strand cDNA was synthesized from all RNA with the Mint cDNA synthesis kit, primed by a TRBC-specific oligonucleotide. Following uracil-DNA glycosylase treatment, all cDNA underwent a first 18-cycle PCR with the universal primers M1SS and BC2_uni_R. The original pipeline was this. For normalization, 1 million high-quality reads were randomly selected from each sample, with every read carrying a distinct molecular identifier. Reads with shared molecular identifiers were discarded instead of being binned into consensus sequences. MiTCR, run with a Q25 quality threshold and the strictest error-elimination algorithm, handled CDR3 identification, clonotype clustering and error correction. A nonparametric unseen species model with Euler transformation was used to estimate a lower bound on total TCR beta diversity. TCRdb passed the public sequencing reads through fastp at Q25 and MiXCR, retaining productive beta sequences. For every CDR3 protein sequence, its rows merge into one entry that carries the most common genes and DNA. These V and J calls rely on TCRdb rather than the paper's analysis. The sample yields 850,000 to 950,000 distinct CDR3 sequences; about 28% were counted once. Roughly 17% of the sample is held by the ten biggest clonotypes.

This specimen comes from a study of blood T cells in healthy people across ages (dated by TCRdb to about 2015). Study-wide context: In model experiments, roughly one uniquely barcoded TCR beta cDNA molecule per two T cells was captured by template switching. To track age-related changes in TCR beta repertoire diversity, the study relied on deep sequencing normalized with unique cDNA molecular identifiers. The donors were divided into four age groups: young (average roughly 17 years), middle-aged (approximately 42), aged (approximately 62) and long-lived (about 79). To avoid experimental bias, donors of different ages were randomly spread across the sequencing lanes. For two donors (one aged 18 to 30 and one aged 80 or older), the study analyzed two additional independent replicas of 1 million unique cDNA reads from the same blood draw. General findings and caveats noted by the study authors: Bulk unsorted PBMC profiling prevented conclusive comparison of naive and antigen-experienced compartments. The long-lived group showed more naive CD4+ T cells, fewer expanded clones and increased TCR diversity than the aged group, suggesting age selection. Estimates of total diversity based on one million sequenced T cells were regarded as lower bounds and as underestimates. A strong correlation was found between observed TCR beta diversity and the percentage of naive T cells measured by flow cytometry. The CMV infection status of donors was not known, potentially confounding age-related changes in expanded clonotypes. Observed TCR beta diversity per million T cells fell roughly linearly with age, and a significant reduction was already apparent by age roughly 40.

There are 14 amino acids in the CDR3, from cysteine to phenylalanine inclusive. Solely the CDR3 DNA is kept, with 42 bases framed from the first base. Systemically healthy Caucasian individuals from Russia, 39 in total and aged roughly 6 to 100 years, were included as donors. Around 9.9 milliliters of peripheral blood were collected from each donor into EDTA-treated Vacutainer tubes. Ficoll-Paque density-gradient centrifugation was used to isolate PBMCs, with at least 7 million obtained per sample. Total RNA was extracted from PBMCs with Trizol reagent, with at least 5 micrograms obtained per sample. The percentages of naive CD45RAhigh/CD27high T cells were determined by flow cytometry on a PBMC aliquot from every donor.

The sequence is built from TRBV12-3 or TRBV12-4 and TRBJ2-2; 7 middle bases align to TRBD2. The sequencing input was blood. This receptor was identified in a woman older than 75 in good health. Read as DNA, the sequence is TGTGCCAGCAGCCAGAGCGGGAACCCCGGGGAGCTGTTTTTT. Translated, it gives CASSQSGNPGELFF.